This TCR beta chain originates from a study of blood T cell repertoires in COVID-19. Overall study: Whether acute or convalescent, the COVID-19 samples came from the United States, Italy and Spain. PBMCs, B-cell-depleted T cells, or T cells were the source of the cDNA or gDNA that made up the material.

Per the germline V gene, CDR1 is SGHNT and CDR2 is YENEEA. Trimming removed 1 base from V and 5 bases from J; junction bases left unmatched: 8. The CDR3 consists of 16 residues. As originally analysed: The authors estimated nucleated cell counts from reference gene primer amplification. Sequencing used immunoSEQ multiplex PCR; TCRdb keeps in-frame clones, though not all of them. V and J calls and clone size are given by that table; D and trimming were obtained from the DNA. The data show about 140,000 clones, almost 80% seen once. The sequencing input was peripheral blood. This TCR derives from a man in his fifties with active or convalescent COVID-19. This chain uses TRBV11-3 with TRBJ2-1, with 7 bases identical to TRBD1. The CDR3 sequence: CASSLATGTVHNEQFF. CDR3 DNA: TGTGCCAGCAGCTTAGCTACCGGGACAGTCCACAATGAGCAGTTCTTC.